This T cell receptor (beta chain) was captured by sequencing in a study of cytomegalovirus exposure and HLA in healthy donors. CDR1 is SEHNR and CDR2 is FQNEAQ in the germline V gene (reference sequence). The CDR3 consists of 15 residues. V gave up 0 bases and J gave up 4 bases; unmatched junction bases: 5. The PCR used 60 Vbeta and 13 Jbeta primers. Using immunoSEQ multiplex PCR, the repertoire was profiled, and TCRdb retains in-frame clones only, with some absent. The table has 150,000 to 200,000 clones, about four fifths seen once; the top ten hold around 6.1%. This sequence originates from a woman aged 30 to 39 in good health and CMV-seropositive. The specimen sequenced was PBMCs. The chain is built from TRBV7-9 and TRBJ2-5; TRBD1 aligns across 7 bases. The CDR3: CASSLARGQGETQYF. DNA for the CDR3: TGTGCCAGCAGCTTAGCGAGGGGGCAGGGAGAGACCCAGTACTTC.